This T cell receptor (beta chain) is drawn from a study of molecular identifiers for immune sequencing clone quantification. Regarding the study as a whole: Spiked Jurkat TCR RNA originating from one cell could reportedly be identified amid approximately 900,000 naive cells.

There are many counts of this clonotype. The antigen is not known. TCRdb re-derived calls from the PCR reads in MiXCR, one entry per CDR3 protein. The sample lists around 320,000 distinct CDR3 sequences, roughly 23% seen once, with 0.65% to 0.75% in the top ten. Trimming cost V 5 bases and J 7 bases; bases outside gene matches: 11. The CDR3 runs to 15 residues. Germline V gene data show CDR1 as PRHDT and CDR2 as FYEKMQ (reference sequence). Naive CD8 T cells were picked out by sorting for CD8+CD4-CCR7+CD45RA+. Sequenced: naive CD8+ T cells from blood, with Jurkat cell RNA spiked in. Regarding subset: FACS-sorted CD8+CD4-CCR7+CD45RA+ naive T cells. The chain joins TRBV13 to TRBJ2-7; 10 bases fit TRBD2. This TCR came from a human donor in good health. Some libraries in this study had Jurkat cell RNA spiked in. CDR3 protein: CASSPGLAAWKEQYF. The CDR3 DNA is TGTGCCAGCAGCCCCGGACTAGCGGCTTGGAAGGAGCAGTACTTC.